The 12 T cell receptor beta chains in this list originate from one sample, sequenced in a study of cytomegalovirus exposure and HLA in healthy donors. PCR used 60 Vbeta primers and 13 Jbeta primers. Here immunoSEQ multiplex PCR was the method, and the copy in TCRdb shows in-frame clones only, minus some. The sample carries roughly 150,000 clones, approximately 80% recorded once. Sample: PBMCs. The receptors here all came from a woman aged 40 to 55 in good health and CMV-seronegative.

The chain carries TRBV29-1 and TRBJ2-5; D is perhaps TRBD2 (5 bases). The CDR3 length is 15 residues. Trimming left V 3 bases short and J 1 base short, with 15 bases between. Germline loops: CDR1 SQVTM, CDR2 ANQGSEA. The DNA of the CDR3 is TGCAGCGTTGAGACTATGGCGACCTTCCAAGAGACCCAGTACTTC. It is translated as CSVETMATFQETQYF.

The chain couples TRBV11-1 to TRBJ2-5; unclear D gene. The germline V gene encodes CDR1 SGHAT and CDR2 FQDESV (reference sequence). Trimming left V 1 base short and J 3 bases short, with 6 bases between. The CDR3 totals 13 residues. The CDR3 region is CASSLGLEETQYF. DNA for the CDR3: TGTGCCAGCAGCTTAGGACTGGAAGAGACCCAGTACTTC.

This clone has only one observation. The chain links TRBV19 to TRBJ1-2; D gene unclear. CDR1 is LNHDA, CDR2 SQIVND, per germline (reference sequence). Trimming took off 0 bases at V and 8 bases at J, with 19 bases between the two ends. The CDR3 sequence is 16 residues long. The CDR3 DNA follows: TGTGCCAGTAGTATAGAGCCTATAATGGTAGGAGAAGGCTACACCTTC. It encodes CASSIEPIMVGEGYTF. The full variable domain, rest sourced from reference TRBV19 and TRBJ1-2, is DGGITQSPKYLFRKEGQNVTLSCEQNLNHDAMYWYRQDPGQGLRLIYYSQIVNDFQKGDIAEGYSVSREKKESFPLTVTSAQKNPTAFYLCASSIEPIMVGEGYTFGSGTRLTVV.

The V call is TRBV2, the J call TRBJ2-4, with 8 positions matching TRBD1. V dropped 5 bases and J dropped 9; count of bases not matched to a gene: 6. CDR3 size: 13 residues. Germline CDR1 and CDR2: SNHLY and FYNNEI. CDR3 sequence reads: CASSREQGGIQYF. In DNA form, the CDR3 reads TGTGCCAGCAGTCGGGAACAGGGGGGCATTCAGTACTTC.

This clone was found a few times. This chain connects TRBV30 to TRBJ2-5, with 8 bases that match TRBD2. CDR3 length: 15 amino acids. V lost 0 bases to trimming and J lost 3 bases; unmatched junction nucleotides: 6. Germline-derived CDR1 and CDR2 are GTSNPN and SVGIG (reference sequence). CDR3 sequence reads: CAWSVSGTREETQYF. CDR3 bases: TGTGCCTGGAGTGTATCGGGGACTAGGGAAGAGACCCAGTACTTC. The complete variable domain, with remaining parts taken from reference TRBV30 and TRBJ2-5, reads SQTIHQWPATLVQPVGSPLSLECTVEGTSNPNLYWYRQAAGRGLQLLFYSVGIGQISSEVPQNLSASRPQDRQFILSSKKLLLSDSGFYLCAWSVSGTREETQYFGPGTRLLVL.

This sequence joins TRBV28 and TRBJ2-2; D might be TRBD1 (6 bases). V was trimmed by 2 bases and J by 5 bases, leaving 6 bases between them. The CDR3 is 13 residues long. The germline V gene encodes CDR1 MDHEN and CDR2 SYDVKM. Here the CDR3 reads CASSLQGTGELFF. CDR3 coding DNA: TGTGCCAGCAGTTTACAGGGGACCGGGGAGCTGTTTTTT.

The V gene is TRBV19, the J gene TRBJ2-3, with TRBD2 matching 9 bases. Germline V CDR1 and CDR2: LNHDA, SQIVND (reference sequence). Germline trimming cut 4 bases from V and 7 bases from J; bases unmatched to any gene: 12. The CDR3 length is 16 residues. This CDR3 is CASSSFSGGTTYTQYF. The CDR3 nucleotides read TGTGCCAGTAGTAGTTTTAGCGGGGGCACCACGTATACGCAGTATTTT. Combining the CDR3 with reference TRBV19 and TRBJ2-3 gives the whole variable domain DGGITQSPKYLFRKEGQNVTLSCEQNLNHDAMYWYRQDPGQGLRLIYYSQIVNDFQKGDIAEGYSVSREKKESFPLTVTSAQKNPTAFYLCASSSFSGGTTYTQYFGPGTRLTVL.

CDR3 sequence (DNA): TGTGCCAGCAGTATCGACAGGGCGGAGCAGTTCTTC. This encodes CASSIDRAEQFF. The chain uses TRBV27 and TRBJ2-1, with 7 bases matching TRBD1. Germline CDR1 and CDR2: MNHEY and SMNVEV (reference sequence). V lost 5 bases to trimming and J lost 10 bases; unmatched junction nucleotides: 5. The CDR3 covers 12 residues.

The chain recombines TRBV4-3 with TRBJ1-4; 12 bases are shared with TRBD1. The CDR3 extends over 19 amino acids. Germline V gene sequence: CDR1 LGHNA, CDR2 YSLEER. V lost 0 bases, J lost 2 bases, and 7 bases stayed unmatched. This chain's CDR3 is CASSQDLGQGAWTNEKLFF. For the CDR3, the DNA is TGCGCCAGCAGCCAAGATTTGGGACAGGGGGCATGGACTAATGAAAAACTGTTTTTT.

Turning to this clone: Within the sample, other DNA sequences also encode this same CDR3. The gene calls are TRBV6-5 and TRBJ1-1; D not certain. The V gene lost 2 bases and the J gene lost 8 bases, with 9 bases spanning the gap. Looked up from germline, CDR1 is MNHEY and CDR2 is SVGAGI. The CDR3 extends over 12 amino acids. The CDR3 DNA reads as TGTGCCAGCAGTTACCGGGGAGGGGAAGCTTTCTTT. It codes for CASSYRGGEAFF.

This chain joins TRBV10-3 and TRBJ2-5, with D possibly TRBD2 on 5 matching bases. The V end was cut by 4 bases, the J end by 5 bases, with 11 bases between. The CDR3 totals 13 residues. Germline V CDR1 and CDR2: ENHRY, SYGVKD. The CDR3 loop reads CAISVRRGETQYF. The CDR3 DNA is TGTGCCATCAGTGTCAGGAGAGGGGAGACCCAGTACTTC.

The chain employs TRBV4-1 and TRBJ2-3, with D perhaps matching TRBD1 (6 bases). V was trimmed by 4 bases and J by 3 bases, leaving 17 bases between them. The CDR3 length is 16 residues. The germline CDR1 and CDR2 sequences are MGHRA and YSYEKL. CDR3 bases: TGCGCCAGCAGCCCTCGGGACACCCCGATAACAGATACGCAGTATTTT. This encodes CASSPRDTPITDTQYF.